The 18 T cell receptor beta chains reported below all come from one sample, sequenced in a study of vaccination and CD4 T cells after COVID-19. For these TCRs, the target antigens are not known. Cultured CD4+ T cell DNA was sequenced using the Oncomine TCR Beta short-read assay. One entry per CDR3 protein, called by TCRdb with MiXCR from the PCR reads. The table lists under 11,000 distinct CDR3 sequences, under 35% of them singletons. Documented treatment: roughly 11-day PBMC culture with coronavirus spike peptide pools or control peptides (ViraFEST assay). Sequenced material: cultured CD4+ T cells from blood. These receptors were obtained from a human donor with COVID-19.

CDR3 sequence: CASSEPGLWNTGELFF. DNA for the CDR3: TGTGCCAGCAGCGAGCCGGGTCTTTGGAACACCGGGGAGCTGTTTTTT. V usage is TRBV5-6 and J usage is TRBJ2-2, with unresolved D. V dropped 4 bases and J dropped 1 base, with 14 bases sitting between them. The CDR3 has 16 residues. Per germline, CDR1 SGHDT and CDR2 YYEEEE.

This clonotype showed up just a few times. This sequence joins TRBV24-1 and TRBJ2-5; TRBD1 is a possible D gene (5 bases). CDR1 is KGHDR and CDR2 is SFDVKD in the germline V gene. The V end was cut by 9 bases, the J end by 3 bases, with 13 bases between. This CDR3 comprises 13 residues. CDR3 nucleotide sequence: TGTGCCACCCTGGACGCCAGGGAAGAGACCCAGTACTTC. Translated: CATLDAREETQYF.

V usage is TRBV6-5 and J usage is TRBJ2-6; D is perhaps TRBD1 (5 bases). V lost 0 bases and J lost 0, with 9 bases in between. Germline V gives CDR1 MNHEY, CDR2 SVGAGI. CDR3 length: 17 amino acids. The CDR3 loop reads CASSYSDRNSGANVLTF. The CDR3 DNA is TGTGCCAGCAGTTACTCCGACAGAAACTCTGGGGCCAACGTCCTGACTTTC.

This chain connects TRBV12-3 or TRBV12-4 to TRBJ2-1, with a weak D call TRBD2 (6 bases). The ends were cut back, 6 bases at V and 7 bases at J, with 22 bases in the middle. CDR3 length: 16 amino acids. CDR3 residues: CASRLRVRGRGNEQFF. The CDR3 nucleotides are TGTGCCAGCAGGTTAAGGGTACGGGGCCGGGGGAATGAGCAGTTCTTC.

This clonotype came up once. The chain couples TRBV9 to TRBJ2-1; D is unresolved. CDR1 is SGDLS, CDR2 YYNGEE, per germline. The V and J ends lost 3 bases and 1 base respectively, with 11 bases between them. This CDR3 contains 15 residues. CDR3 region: CASSALGVSYNEQFF. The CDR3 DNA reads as TGTGCCAGCAGCGCCCTAGGAGTTTCCTACAATGAGCAGTTCTTC.

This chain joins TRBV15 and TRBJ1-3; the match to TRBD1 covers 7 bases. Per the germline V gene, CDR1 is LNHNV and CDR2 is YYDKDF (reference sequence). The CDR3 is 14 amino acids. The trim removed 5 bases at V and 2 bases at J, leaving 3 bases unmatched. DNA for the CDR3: TGTGCCACCAGCCCCGACAGGGCTGGAAACACCATATATTTT. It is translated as CATSPDRAGNTIYF.

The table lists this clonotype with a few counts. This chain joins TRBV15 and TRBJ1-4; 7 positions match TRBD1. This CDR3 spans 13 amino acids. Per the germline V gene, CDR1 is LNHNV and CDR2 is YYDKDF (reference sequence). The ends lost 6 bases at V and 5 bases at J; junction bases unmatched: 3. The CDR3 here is CATRGQTNEKLFF. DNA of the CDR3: TGTGCCACCAGGGGACAGACGAATGAAAAACTGTTTTTT.

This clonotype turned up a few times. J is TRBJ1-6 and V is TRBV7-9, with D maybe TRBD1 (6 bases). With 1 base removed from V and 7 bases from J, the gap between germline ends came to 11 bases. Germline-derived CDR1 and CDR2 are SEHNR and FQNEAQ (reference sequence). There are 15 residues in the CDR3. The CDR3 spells CASSLDGRGNSPLHF. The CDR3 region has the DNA TGTGCCAGCAGCTTAGATGGGAGGGGGAATTCACCCCTCCACTTT.

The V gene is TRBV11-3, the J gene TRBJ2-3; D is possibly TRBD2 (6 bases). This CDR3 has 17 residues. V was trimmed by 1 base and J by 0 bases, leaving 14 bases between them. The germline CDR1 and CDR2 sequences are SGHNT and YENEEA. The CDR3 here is CASSLAQGGTSTDTQYF. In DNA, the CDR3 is TGTGCCAGCAGCTTAGCCCAGGGTGGGACTAGCACAGATACGCAGTATTTT.

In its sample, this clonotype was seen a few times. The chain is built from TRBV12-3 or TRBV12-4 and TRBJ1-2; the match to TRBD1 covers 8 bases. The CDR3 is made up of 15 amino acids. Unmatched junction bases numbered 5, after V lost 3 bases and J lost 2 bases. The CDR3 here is CASSFNRGANYGYTF. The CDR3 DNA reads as TGTGCCAGCAGTTTCAACAGGGGGGCAAACTATGGCTACACCTTC.

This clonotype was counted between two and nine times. This CDR3 reads CSVEVGAGANVLTF. CDR3 nucleotides: TGCAGCGTTGAGGTCGGGGCTGGGGCCAACGTCCTGACTTTC. This rearrangement joins TRBV29-1 to TRBJ2-6; D may be TRBD2 (5 bases). CDR1 is SQVTM and CDR2 is ANQGSEA in the germline V gene. The V end lost 3 bases, the J end lost 2 bases, and 8 bases lay between the germline ends. CDR3 size: 14 residues. Drawing the rest from reference TRBV29-1 and TRBJ2-6, the complete variable domain is SAVISQKPSRDICQRGTSLTIQCQVDSQVTMMFWYRQQPGQSLTLIATANQGSEATYESGFVIDKFPISRPNLTFSTLTVSNMSPEDSSIYLCSVEVGAGANVLTFGAGSRLTVL.

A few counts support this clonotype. CDR3 in amino acids: CASSERQQNEKLFF. The CDR3 DNA sequence: TGTGCCAGCAGTGAAAGACAGCAGAATGAAAAACTGTTTTTT. This chain uses TRBV6-1 with TRBJ1-4, with a tentative D call TRBD1 (5 bases). CDR1 and CDR2 (germline): MNHNS, SASEGT. The CDR3 spans 14 residues. V lost 2 bases and J 5 bases, leaving 9 bases between the germline ends.

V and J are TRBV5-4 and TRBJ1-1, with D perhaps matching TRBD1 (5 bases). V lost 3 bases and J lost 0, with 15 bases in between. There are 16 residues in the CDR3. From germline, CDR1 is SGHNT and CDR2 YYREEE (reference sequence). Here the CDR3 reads CASSSSRRDLNTEAFF. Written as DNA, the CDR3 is TGTGCCAGCAGCTCCTCACGCAGGGATTTGAACACTGAAGCTTTCTTT.

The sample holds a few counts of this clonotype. CDR3 amino acids: CASSFGPNQPQHF. CDR3 bases: TGTGCCAGCAGCTTTGGGCCCAATCAGCCCCAGCATTTT. The J gene is TRBJ1-5, the V gene TRBV7-2, with D unresolved. Germline V lookup: CDR1 SGHTA, CDR2 FQGNSA. The length of the CDR3 is 13 residues. V was pared by 3 bases and J by 3 bases, with 6 bases between.

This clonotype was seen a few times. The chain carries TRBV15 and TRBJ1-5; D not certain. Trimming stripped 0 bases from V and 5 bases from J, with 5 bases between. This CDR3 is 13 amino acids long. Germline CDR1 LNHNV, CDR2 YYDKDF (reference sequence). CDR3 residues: CATSRDPYQPQHF. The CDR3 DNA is TGTGCCACCAGCAGAGACCCCTATCAGCCCCAGCATTTT. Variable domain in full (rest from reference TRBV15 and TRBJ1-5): DAMVIQNPRYQVTQFGKPVTLSCSQTLNHNVMYWYQQKSSQAPKLLFHYYDKDFNNEADTPDNFQSRRPNTSFCFLDIRSPGLGDTAMYLCATSRDPYQPQHFGDGTRLSIL.

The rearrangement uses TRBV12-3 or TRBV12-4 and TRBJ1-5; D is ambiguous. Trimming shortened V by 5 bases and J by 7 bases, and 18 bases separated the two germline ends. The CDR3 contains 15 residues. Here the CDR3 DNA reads TGTGCCAGCAGTGCGACCGGTGTTGGTCAACAGCCCCAGCATTTT. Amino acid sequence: CASSATGVGQQPQHF.

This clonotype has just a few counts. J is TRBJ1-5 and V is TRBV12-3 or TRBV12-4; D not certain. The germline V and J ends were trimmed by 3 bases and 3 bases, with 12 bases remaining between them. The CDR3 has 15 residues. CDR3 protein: CASSFYGSPNQPQHF. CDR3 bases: TGTGCCAGCAGTTTTTACGGGTCCCCCAATCAGCCCCAGCATTTT.

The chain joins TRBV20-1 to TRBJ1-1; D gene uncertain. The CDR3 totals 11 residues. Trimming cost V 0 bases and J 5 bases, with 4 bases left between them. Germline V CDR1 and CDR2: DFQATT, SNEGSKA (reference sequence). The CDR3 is CSAREGTEAFF. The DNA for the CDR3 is TGCAGTGCTAGAGAGGGGACTGAAGCTTTCTTT.